The rows below give T cell receptor beta chains drawn from one sample of a study of cytomegalovirus exposure and HLA in healthy donors. TCRdb's copy holds only in-frame clones and misses some; the assay was immunoSEQ multiplex PCR. Of around 130,000 clones listed, more than 60% are singletons. Sequenced sample: PBMCs. These receptors all come from a woman aged 35 to 49 in good health and CMV-seropositive. Both conserved end residues are part of each CDR3. Each record gives: D gene, clone size, J gene, V gene, CDR3 DNA, CDR3 protein. The D gene is left open where the match is weak. Size values are once, few and many counts, or a class for expanded clones, and some rows have none.

TRBD1 | . | TRBJ1-4 | TRBV19 | TGTGCCAGTACGGACAGGGGAAATGAAAAACTGTTTTTT | CASTDRGNEKLFF
TRBD1 | once | TRBJ2-7 | TRBV27 | TGTGCCAGCAGCAAGGGACAGGCACCCTTAGGGCAGTACTTC | CASSKGQAPLGQYF
. | few | TRBJ2-3 | TRBV5-6 | TGTGCCAGCATCCTGACAGGCACAGATACGCAGTATTTT | CASILTGTDTQYF
TRBD2 | . | TRBJ2-5 | TRBV5-1 | TGCGCCAGCAGCTTGGAGAATAGCGGGGGCCAAGAGACCCAGTACTTC | CASSLENSGGQETQYF
. | few | TRBJ1-5 | TRBV28 | TGTGCCAGCAGTTTAAGTGGGACTTCGACCCGGAGGGCCCAGCATTTT | CASSLSGTSTRRAQHF
TRBD1 | once | TRBJ1-5 | TRBV19 | TGTGCCAGTAGTAAGGGAGGGACAGGGTATCAGCCCCAGCATTTT | CASSKGGTGYQPQHF
. | . | TRBJ2-4 | TRBV4-1 | TGCGCCAGCAGCCCAGCTACTACAGGGTCGGCCAAAAACATTCAGTACTTC | CASSPATTGSAKNIQYF
. | . | TRBJ1-1 | TRBV5-1 | TGCGCCAGCAGTCACAGGGAGAACACTGAAGCTTTCTTT | CASSHRENTEAFF
TRBD1 | . | TRBJ1-1 | TRBV5-6 | TGTGCCAGCAGCTTGACGGACAGGCGAGCGAACACTGAAGCTTTCTTT | CASSLTDRRANTEAFF
TRBD2 | . | TRBJ2-1 | TRBV6-5 | TGTGCCAGCACCGTAGCGGGAGGGCCCGATGAGCAGTTCTTC | CASTVAGGPDEQFF
. | once | TRBJ1-4 | TRBV7-9 | TGTGCCAGCAGCTTAAATAGTGAAAAACTGTTTTTT | CASSLNSEKLFF
TRBD1 | . | TRBJ2-7 | TRBV7-2 | TGTGCCAGCAGGGGGACCGGGACAGGGACTGTGCAGTACTTC | CASRGTGTGTVQYF
. | . | TRBJ2-2 | TRBV14 | TGTGCCAGCAGCCAAGAATCAGGGCGGATCAGGCGGACCGGGGAGCTGTTTTTT | CASSQESGRIRRTGELFF
. | . | TRBJ2-3 | TRBV5-8 | TGTGCCAGCAGCTTGGATCAGGCGGGTGGCACAGATACGCAGTATTTT | CASSLDQAGGTDTQYF
. | . | TRBJ1-1 | TRBV27 | TGTGCCAGCAGTCCCCGGGTGGCTAATGAAGCTTTCTTT | CASSPRVANEAFF
. | . | TRBJ2-1 | TRBV27 | TGTGCCAGCAGTTTGAGGCAGGGAGGATACAATGAGCAGTTCTTC | CASSLRQGGYNEQFF
. | . | TRBJ1-5 | TRBV2 | TGTGCCAGCAGTACCCCGGGACATCGTAGCAATCAGCCCCAGCATTTT | CASSTPGHRSNQPQHF
. | . | TRBJ1-2 | TRBV27 | TGTGCCAGCAGTTATGCCAGGGGAAGATATGGCTACACCTTC | CASSYARGRYGYTF
TRBD2 | . | TRBJ2-7 | TRBV7-2 | TGTGCCAGCAGTAAGACTAGCGGGCCCTACGAGCAGTACTTC | CASSKTSGPYEQYF
. | . | TRBJ1-1 | TRBV29-1 | TGCAGCGTAGCGACGGATGTTGAAGCTTTCTTT | CSVATDVEAFF
TRBD2 | . | TRBJ2-2 | TRBV5-4 | TGTGCCATGCGGGTCGGACTAGCGGCCGGGGAGCTGTTTTTT | CAMRVGLAAGELFF
. | few | TRBJ1-2 | TRBV4-3 | TGCGCCAGCAGCCAAGATATCCTTAACTATGGCTACACCTTC | CASSQDILNYGYTF
TRBD2 | . | TRBJ2-3 | TRBV15 | TGTGCCACCAGCAGAGGGACTAGGGGCACAGATACGCAGTATTTT | CATSRGTRGTDTQYF
TRBD1 | . | TRBJ1-2 | TRBV9 | TGTGCCAGCAGCTCCCGGGCGGGACAGGGAAACTATGGCTACACCTTC | CASSSRAGQGNYGYTF
TRBD1 | . | TRBJ1-1 | TRBV27 | TGTGCCAGCAGCGGACAGGATAACACTGAAGCTTTCTTT | CASSGQDNTEAFF
. | few | TRBJ1-6 | TRBV7-9 | TGTGCCAGCAGCATCGGACAGATACCTTGGGCCCTCCACTTT | CASSIGQIPWALHF
. | . | TRBJ1-4 | TRBV10-3 | TGTGCCATCAGTGCCGGTTTTGGTGAAAAACTGTTTTTT | CAISAGFGEKLFF
TRBD1 | . | TRBJ1-2 | TRBV18 | TGTGCCAGCTCACCAGGCCAGGGGGGCACCTTC | CASSPGQGGTF
TRBD2 | . | TRBJ2-3 | TRBV5-6 | TGTGCCAGCCGGTCGACTAGCGGGGGAAGAGATACGCAGTATTTT | CASRSTSGGRDTQYF
. | . | TRBJ1-1 | TRBV29-1 | TGCAGCTCAACAGGGCAAGGCACTGAAGCTTTCTTT | CSSTGQGTEAFF
TRBD2 | . | TRBJ2-5 | TRBV5-8 | TGTGCCAGCAGCCTGTTTGGGACTAGCGGGAGGGGAGAGACCCAGTACTTC | CASSLFGTSGRGETQYF
TRBD2 | few | TRBJ2-1 | TRBV6-4 | TGTGCCAGCAGTGAAATTGGGACTAGCGGGGTAAGGGAGCAGTTCTTC | CASSEIGTSGVREQFF
TRBD1 | . | TRBJ1-4 | TRBV6-5 | TGTGCCAGCAGTTACTCAACAGGGGAAGAAAAACTGTTTTTT | CASSYSTGEEKLFF
TRBD1 | . | TRBJ1-5 | TRBV4-1 | TGCGCCAGCGCCCTACAGGGGAATCAGCCCCAGCATTTT | CASALQGNQPQHF
. | . | TRBJ2-7 | TRBV19 | TGTGCCAGTAGTATCGTCGGGAGCTCCTACGAGCAGTACTTC | CASSIVGSSYEQYF
TRBD2 | . | TRBJ2-1 | TRBV7-2 | TGTGCCAGCAGCTTACGGACTAGCGGGGCCATCTACAATGAGCAGTTCTTC | CASSLRTSGAIYNEQFF
TRBD1 | . | TRBJ1-5 | TRBV7-2 | TGTGCCAGCAGCTCACCGGGACAGCCATTTCAGCCCCAGCATTTT | CASSSPGQPFQPQHF
. | . | TRBJ1-1 | TRBV30 | TGTGCCCGGAGCGCCAGCCCGGCGGACACTGAAGCTTTCTTT | CARSASPADTEAFF
. | . | TRBJ1-3 | TRBV5-1 | TGCGCCAGCAGCACGTACGACAGCTCTGGAAACACCATATATTTT | CASSTYDSSGNTIYF
TRBD1 | . | TRBJ1-2 | TRBV9 | TGTGCCAGCAGCGCCACAACGGGGACAGGTTCTAACTATGGCTACACCTTC | CASSATTGTGSNYGYTF
TRBD1 | . | TRBJ2-5 | TRBV25-1 | TGTGCCAGCAGTGTGGGACAGGGAGTTCAAGAGACCCAGTACTTC | CASSVGQGVQETQYF
. | few | TRBJ1-4 | TRBV28 | TGTGCCAGCAGACTTACAGGGAATTTGGGTGCAACTAATGAAAAACTGTTTTTT | CASRLTGNLGATNEKLFF
TRBD2 | . | TRBJ2-3 | TRBV27 | TGTGCCAGCAGTTCCCTGGGAGCGGGAGCAGATACGCAGTATTTT | CASSSLGAGADTQYF
. | . | TRBJ1-2 | TRBV25-1 | TGTGCCAGCAGTGACTCCGGGGTTGGCTACACCTTC | CASSDSGVGYTF
. | . | TRBJ1-1 | TRBV7-8 | TGTGCCAGCAAGGCAGGGCTGAACACTGAAGCTTTCTTT | CASKAGLNTEAFF
. | . | TRBJ2-2 | TRBV18 | TGCGCCAGCTCACAGGGACAACGGAACACCGGGGAGCTGTTTTTT | CASSQGQRNTGELFF
. | . | TRBJ2-7 | TRBV7-2 | TGTGCCAGCAGCTTAAGAACCTACGAGCAGTACTTC | CASSLRTYEQYF
TRBD1 | once | TRBJ1-2 | TRBV28 | TGTGCCAGCAGTGTACAGGGGGCAAGAGGCTACACCTTC | CASSVQGARGYTF
. | . | TRBJ2-3 | TRBV18 | TGTGCCAGCTCAACTCGCACAGATACGCAGTATTTT | CASSTRTDTQYF
. | . | TRBJ2-5 | TRBV7-3 | TGTGCCAGCAGCTCCAGGGCAGAAGAGACCCAGTACTTC | CASSSRAEETQYF
. | . | TRBJ1-1 | TRBV28 | TGTGCCAGCAGTTTCCGAGGGTCGGGAGCTTTCTTT | CASSFRGSGAFF
. | . | TRBJ1-1 | TRBV15 | TGTGCCACCAGCATCTCCTTGAACACTGAAGCTTTCTTT | CATSISLNTEAFF
. | . | TRBJ2-7 | TRBV30 | TGTGCCTGGAGACAGTTTGACGAGCAGTACTTC | CAWRQFDEQYF
. | . | TRBJ1-2 | TRBV19 | TGTGCCAGTAGTATTCAGCCGACAGCCCCTAATGGCTACACCTTC | CASSIQPTAPNGYTF